The entry that follows covers one TCR beta chain sequence. Its antigen is unknown. Per-nucleotide qualities are absent, and no much larger clonotype sits a single base away. The sample's time point label, in plain terms: after neoadjuvant nivolumab, at surgical resection. None of the patients had received prior systemic or radiation treatment, and all were newly diagnosed with stage II-IVA oral cavity squamous cell carcinoma. The cohort consisted of patients with HPV-negative, locally advanced oral cavity squamous cell carcinoma. Peripheral blood mononuclear cells were analyzed directly, without maintenance or expansion in culture. Samples were obtained from a longitudinal correlative study of a single-arm phase II trial of neoadjuvant nivolumab in oral cavity squamous cell carcinoma. Genomic DNA-based TCRbeta sequencing was performed on subject-matched pre- and post-treatment PBMCs and tumors from three responders and three non-responders. Peripheral blood mononuclear cells were collected before nivolumab treatment and again after treatment, at the time of surgery. Genomic DNA was isolated from PBMCs using the Maxwell RSC DNA from Cells kit.

The sample is drawn from a study of neoadjuvant anti-PD-1 for oral cavity cancer (dated by TCRdb to 2020 to 2023). For the study in its entirety: Patients mostly received three to four biweekly doses of nivolumab at 3 mg/kg before curative-intent surgical resection. For patients who did not progress, a fourth nivolumab dose was given around day 43, followed by definitive surgical resection on days 50-56. Under RECIST 1.1, a patient counted as a responder if showing complete response, partial response or stable disease, and as a non-responder if showing progression. The parent correlative cohort had about a dozen patients and a response rate of 30% to 35%. Study-wide findings and limitations: The TCR analyses had only a few patients in each response group, and the authors called for validation in larger cohorts. After neoadjuvant nivolumab, significantly higher T cell clonality (Gini index) was found within PBMCs in non-responders than in responders. Higher pretreatment blood TCRbeta clonality and lower post-treatment tumor TCRbeta clonality were correlated with higher pretreatment blood Treg/Th17 ratios.

For deep sequencing, PBMC libraries mostly used about 490 ng of input genomic DNA, with six replicates for each sample. Following the manufacturer's instructions, the team built TCRbeta libraries using the immunoSEQ hsTCRbeta kit. The finished libraries were brought together in one pool at 3 to 3.5 nM, which was then read using an Illumina NovaSeq 6000 S4 flow cell. Regarding the original processing steps: Raw data preprocessing and quality control were performed with the immunoSEQ Analyzer. The analysis was restricted to productive rearrangements, with each unique CDR3 amino acid sequence defining a clonotype. Repertoire clonality was estimated as the Gini-Simpson index, which was computed with the R package tcR. Gini indices were compared with Student's t test, and associations with tumor size change were assessed by Pearson correlation. TCRdb mirrors the immuneACCESS table, restricted to in-frame sequences. Some clones are absent from its copies; in checked studies, under half trace to an unresolved V gene, and the reason for the others is unknown. Clonal size and the V and J genes are those of that table, whereas D and trimming came from the DNA. The sample yields 9,500 to 15,000 clones; 60% to 80% were counted once. The ten largest clones represent less than 2.5% of the sample.

The TCR was taken from a person between 35 and 79 years old with oral cavity squamous cell carcinoma. The input for sequencing was PBMCs, taken after nivolumab (anti-PD-1) treatment.

The nucleotide sequence is TGTGCCAGCAGTTCCTCGACAGGGGACCAAATTTATAGCAATCAGCCCCAGCATTTT. Protein translation: CASSSSTGDQIYSNQPQHF. In this chain, TRBV28 is recombined with TRBJ1-5, with 8 bases matching TRBD1. The cysteine opens and the phenylalanine closes a CDR3 of 19 amino acids. Only the CDR3 region is kept as DNA, spanning 57 bases read in frame from base 1. CDR1 and CDR2, looked up from the germline V gene, are MDHEN and SYDVKM. The germline V and J ends show losses of 4 bases and 0 bases respectively, and no gene match explains 14 bases of the junction.